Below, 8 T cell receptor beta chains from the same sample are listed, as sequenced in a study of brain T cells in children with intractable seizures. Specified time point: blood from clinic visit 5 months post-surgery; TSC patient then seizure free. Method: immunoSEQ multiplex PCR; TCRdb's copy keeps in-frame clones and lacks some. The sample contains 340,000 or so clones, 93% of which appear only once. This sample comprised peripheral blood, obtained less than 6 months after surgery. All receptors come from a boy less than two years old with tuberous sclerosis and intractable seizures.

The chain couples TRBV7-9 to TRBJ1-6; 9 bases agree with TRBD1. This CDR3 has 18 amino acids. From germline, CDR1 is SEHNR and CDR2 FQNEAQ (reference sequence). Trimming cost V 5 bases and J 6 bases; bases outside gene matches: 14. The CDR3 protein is CASSKDPGQGASNSPLHF. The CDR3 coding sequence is TGTGCCAGCAGCAAGGATCCGGGACAGGGTGCTTCTAATTCACCCCTCCACTTT. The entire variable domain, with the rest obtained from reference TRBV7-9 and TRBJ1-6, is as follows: DTGVSQNPRHKITKRGQNVTFRCDPISEHNRLYWYRQTLGQGPEFLTYFQNEAQLEKSRLLSDRFSAERPKGSFSTLEIQRTEQGDSAMYLCASSKDPGQGASNSPLHFGNGTRLTVT.

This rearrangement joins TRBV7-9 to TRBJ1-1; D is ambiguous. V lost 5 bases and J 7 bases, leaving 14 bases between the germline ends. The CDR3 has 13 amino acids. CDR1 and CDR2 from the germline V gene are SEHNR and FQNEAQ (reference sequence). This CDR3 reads CASSHDRTSEAFF. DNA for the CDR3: TGTGCCAGCAGCCATGATAGGACGAGTGAAGCTTTCTTT.

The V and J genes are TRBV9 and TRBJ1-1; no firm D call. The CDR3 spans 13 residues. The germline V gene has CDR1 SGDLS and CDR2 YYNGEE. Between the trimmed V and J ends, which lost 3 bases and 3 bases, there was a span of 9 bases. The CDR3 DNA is TGTGCCAGCAGCGAGTTCGGGTACACTGAAGCTTTCTTT. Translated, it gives CASSEFGYTEAFF.

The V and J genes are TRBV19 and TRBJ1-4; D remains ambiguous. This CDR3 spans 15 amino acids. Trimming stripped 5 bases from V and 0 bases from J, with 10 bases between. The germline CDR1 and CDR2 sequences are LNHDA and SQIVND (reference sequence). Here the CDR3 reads CASSLRGATNEKLFF. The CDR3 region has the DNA TGTGCCAGTAGTCTCCGGGGTGCAACTAATGAAAAACTGTTTTTT.

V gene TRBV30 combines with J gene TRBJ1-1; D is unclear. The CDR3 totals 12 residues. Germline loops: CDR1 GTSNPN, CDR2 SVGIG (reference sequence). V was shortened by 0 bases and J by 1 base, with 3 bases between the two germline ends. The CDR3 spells CAWSVWNTEAFF. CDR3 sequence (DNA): TGTGCCTGGAGTGTATGGAACACTGAAGCTTTCTTT.

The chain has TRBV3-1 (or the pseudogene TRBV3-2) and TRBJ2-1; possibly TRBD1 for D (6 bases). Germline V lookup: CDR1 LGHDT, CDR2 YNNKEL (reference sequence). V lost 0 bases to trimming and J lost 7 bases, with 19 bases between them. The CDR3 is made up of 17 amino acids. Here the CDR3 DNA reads TGTGCCAGCAGCCAAGATACAGGGACCTGGTTGTCTAATGAGCAGTTCTTC. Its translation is CASSQDTGTWLSNEQFF.

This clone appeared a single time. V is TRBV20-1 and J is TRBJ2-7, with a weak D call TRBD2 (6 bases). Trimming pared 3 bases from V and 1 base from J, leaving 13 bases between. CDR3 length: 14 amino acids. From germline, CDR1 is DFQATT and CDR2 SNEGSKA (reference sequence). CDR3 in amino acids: CSASKTSSSYEQYF. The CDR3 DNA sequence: TGCAGTGCTAGTAAGACTAGTAGTTCCTACGAGCAGTACTTC.

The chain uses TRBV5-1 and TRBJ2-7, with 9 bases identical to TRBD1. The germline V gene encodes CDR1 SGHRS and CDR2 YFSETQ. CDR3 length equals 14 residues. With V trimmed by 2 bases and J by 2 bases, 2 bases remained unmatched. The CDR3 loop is CASSLQGATYEQYF. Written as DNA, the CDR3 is TGCGCCAGCAGCTTACAGGGGGCCACCTACGAGCAGTACTTC.